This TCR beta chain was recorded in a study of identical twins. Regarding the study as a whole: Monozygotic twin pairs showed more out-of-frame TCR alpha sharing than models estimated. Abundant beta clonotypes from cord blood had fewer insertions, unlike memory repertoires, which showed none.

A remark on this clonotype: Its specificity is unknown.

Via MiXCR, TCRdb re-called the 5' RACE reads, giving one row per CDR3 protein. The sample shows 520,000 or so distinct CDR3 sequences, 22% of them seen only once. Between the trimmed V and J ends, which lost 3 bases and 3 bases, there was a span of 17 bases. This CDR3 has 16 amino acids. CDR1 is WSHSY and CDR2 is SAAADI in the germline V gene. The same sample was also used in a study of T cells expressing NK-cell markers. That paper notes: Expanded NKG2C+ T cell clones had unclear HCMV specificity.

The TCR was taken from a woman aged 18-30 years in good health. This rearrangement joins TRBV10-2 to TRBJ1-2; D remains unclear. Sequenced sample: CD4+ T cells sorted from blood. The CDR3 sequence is CASSDGGTRRHYGYTF. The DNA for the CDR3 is TGCGCCAGCAGTGATGGTGGTACCCGGAGGCACTATGGCTACACCTTC.